The 32 T cell receptor beta chains given below trace back to one sample, sequenced in a study of blood T cell repertoires in COVID-19 (dated by TCRdb to 2020 to 2022). Library prep was done by the immunoSEQ multiplex PCR assay. The table comes from immuneACCESS by way of TCRdb, which keeps in-frame sequences with V and J called. Part of the clones is missing from these tables; in studies checked, under half for an unresolved V gene and the rest for unknown reasons. The sample table holds 250,000 or so clones, of which 86% were seen once. Almost 2% of the sample is in the top ten clones. The material sequenced was peripheral blood. Receptors were obtained from a man younger than 45 with active or convalescent COVID-19.

The chain recombines TRBV6-5 with TRBJ2-7, with 7 positions matching TRBD1. Trimming cost V 2 bases and J 2 bases; bases outside gene matches: 3. This CDR3 is built from 14 residues. Germline V gives CDR1 MNHEY, CDR2 SVGAGI. The CDR3 is CASSYTGTAYEQYF. DNA for the CDR3: TGTGCCAGCAGTTACACCGGGACAGCCTACGAGCAGTACTTC.

The rearrangement links TRBV5-1 to TRBJ2-7, with 7 bases lining up with TRBD1. J lost 7 bases, V lost 4 bases, and 5 bases had no gene match. The CDR3 is 12 amino acids. Germline V gene data show CDR1 as SGHRS and CDR2 as YFSETQ. CDR3: CASSTGEREQYF. The CDR3 bases are TGCGCCAGCAGCACAGGGGAAAGGGAGCAGTACTTC.

The V and J genes are TRBV6-5 and TRBJ2-1; 9 bases align to TRBD2. The CDR3 runs 16 residues. Germline V gene lookup returns CDR1 MNHEY and CDR2 SVGAGI. Losses at the gene ends were 2 bases for V and 5 bases for J; bases not matched to a gene: 7. DNA of the CDR3: TGTGCCAGCAGTTACACCTCTAGCGGGGCCGACAATGAGCAGTTCTTC. Its protein product is CASSYTSSGADNEQFF.

The chain employs TRBV27 and TRBJ1-1, with 9 bases fitting TRBD1. Germline assignment: CDR1 MNHEY and CDR2 SMNVEV (reference sequence). The CDR3 loop spans 17 amino acids. The junction had 9 bases not matched to a gene; V was cut back by 4 bases and J by 0 bases. CDR3 sequence (DNA): TGTGCCAGCAGTTCCGGGACAGGGAACCGAGTGAACACTGAAGCTTTCTTT. Its translation is CASSSGTGNRVNTEAFF.

The J gene is TRBJ1-1, the V gene TRBV30; D gene unclear. The V and J ends lost 0 bases and 1 base respectively, with 9 bases between them. Germline V gives CDR1 GTSNPN, CDR2 SVGIG (reference sequence). This CDR3 comprises 14 residues. The CDR3 DNA follows: TGTGCCTGGAGTGTACCCCATAGGAACACTGAAGCTTTCTTT. Residues: CAWSVPHRNTEAFF.

This chain uses TRBV7-9 with TRBJ1-2; 8 positions match TRBD1. V shed 6 bases, J shed 1 base, and the junction held 7 bases outside the gene matches. CDR1 is SEHNR and CDR2 is FQNEAQ in the germline V gene (reference sequence). The CDR3 length is 15 residues. Written as DNA, the CDR3 is TGTGCCAGCAGATCCGGACAGGGAAGTAACTATGGCTACACCTTC. This translates into CASRSGQGSNYGYTF.

The rearrangement links TRBV5-1 to TRBJ1-4; D remains ambiguous. CDR3 length: 15 amino acids. The germline V and J ends were trimmed by 1 base and 7 bases, with 14 bases remaining between them. Germline CDR1 SGHRS, CDR2 YFSETQ. This chain's CDR3 is CASSLKREIGEKLFF. As DNA, the CDR3 is TGCGCCAGCAGCTTGAAACGGGAGATTGGTGAAAAACTGTTTTTT.

The V and J genes are TRBV5-1 and TRBJ2-5; TRBD1 matches 8 bases. Looked up from germline, CDR1 is SGHRS and CDR2 is YFSETQ. The CDR3 loop spans 15 amino acids. Trimming took 4 bases from V and 5 from J; bases not matched to a gene: 10. CDR3 coding DNA: TGCGCCAGCAGCCCCCCGACAGGGGCTGGGGAGACCCAGTACTTC. Its protein product is CASSPPTGAGETQYF.

This chain connects TRBV12-5 to TRBJ1-1; D is unclear. This CDR3 is 13 amino acids long. Germline V gives CDR1 LGHNT, CDR2 FRNRAP. The V gene lost 0 bases and the J gene lost 8 bases, with 10 bases spanning the gap. The CDR3: CASGLVTGGEAFF. CDR3 DNA: TGTGCTAGTGGTTTGGTAACGGGCGGGGAAGCTTTCTTT.

The chain carries TRBV30 and TRBJ1-2, with D unresolved. The V gene lost 1 base and the J gene lost 4 bases, with 13 bases spanning the gap. Germline V CDR1 and CDR2: GTSNPN, SVGIG (reference sequence). The CDR3 is 14 amino acids. The CDR3 sequence is CAWSAQRASYGYTF. The CDR3 DNA is TGTGCCTGGAGTGCTCAGCGCGCGAGCTATGGCTACACCTTC.

This chain joins TRBV6-5 and TRBJ2-2; tentative D call: TRBD2 (6 bases). V was cut by 8 bases and J by 4 bases, with 14 bases left in between. From germline, CDR1 is MNHEY and CDR2 SVGAGI. This CDR3 has 14 residues. CDR3 sequence reads: CASLGGLATGELFF. DNA of the CDR3: TGTGCCAGCCTTGGAGGGTTGGCCACCGGGGAGCTGTTTTTT.

The rearrangement uses TRBV6-5 and TRBJ1-1; 9 positions match TRBD1. CDR3 length equals 15 residues. J was trimmed by 3 bases and V by 0 bases; bases with no gene match: 2. Germline V gene sequence: CDR1 MNHEY, CDR2 SVGAGI. DNA for the CDR3: TGTGCCAGCAGTTACTCGACAGGGGGGGACACTGAAGCTTTCTTT. Its translation is CASSYSTGGDTEAFF.

The chain has TRBV3-1 (or the pseudogene TRBV3-2) and TRBJ2-5; 9 positions match TRBD2. Germline trimming cut 4 bases from V and 1 base from J; bases unmatched to any gene: 4. Germline CDR1 LGHDT, CDR2 YNNKEL (reference sequence). The CDR3 has 15 amino acids. CDR3 DNA sequence: TGTGCCAGCAGCCTGGGGCGGGGGGGCCAAGAGACCCAGTACTTC. Translating it yields CASSLGRGGQETQYF.

The chain joins TRBV24-1 to TRBJ1-2; no reliable D call. CDR3 length equals 13 residues. Germline V gene data show CDR1 as KGHDR and CDR2 as SFDVKD. V lost 5 bases and J lost 7, with 13 bases in between. The CDR3 here is CATSGPKEGGYTF. CDR3 coding DNA: TGTGCCACCAGTGGCCCGAAAGAGGGTGGCTACACCTTC.

This chain uses TRBV19 with TRBJ1-6; tentatively, D is TRBD1 (6 bases). The CDR3 consists of 14 residues. Trimming pared 9 bases from V and 7 bases from J, leaving 16 bases between. Per germline, CDR1 LNHDA and CDR2 SQIVND (reference sequence). The CDR3 loop is CASAFLGGNSPLHF. DNA of the CDR3: TGTGCCAGCGCCTTTTTAGGGGGAAATTCACCCCTCCACTTT.

The J gene is TRBJ2-7, the V gene TRBV10-3; D is perhaps TRBD2 (5 bases). Germline V gives CDR1 ENHRY, CDR2 SYGVKD. The CDR3 covers 14 residues. Trimming took 3 bases from V and 2 from J, leaving 11 bases between them. The CDR3 is CAISESGSPYEQYF. CDR3 nucleotide sequence: TGTGCCATCAGTGAATCGGGGAGCCCCTACGAGCAGTACTTC.

The chain joins TRBV19 to TRBJ1-5, with D unresolved. This CDR3 region has 12 residues. Germline CDR1 is LNHDA and CDR2 is SQIVND (reference sequence). The germline V and J ends were trimmed by 5 bases and 4 bases, with 6 bases remaining between them. The DNA of the CDR3 is TGTGCCAGTAGTGAACGGAATCAGCCCCAGCATTTT. Its translation: CASSERNQPQHF.

This sequence joins TRBV7-3 and TRBJ2-5; TRBD2 might be the D (6 bases). V was trimmed by 2 bases and J by 1 base, leaving 8 bases between them. Germline V gives CDR1 SGHTA, CDR2 FQGTGA. The CDR3 is made up of 14 amino acids. The CDR3 region is CASSLSGGQETQYF. The CDR3 nucleotides are TGTGCCAGCAGCTTATCCGGGGGCCAAGAGACCCAGTACTTC.

The rearrangement joins TRBV9 to TRBJ1-2; no firm D call. The CDR3 extends over 11 amino acids. Germline lookup yields CDR1 SGDLS and CDR2 YYNGEE. Trimming removed 5 bases at V and 5 bases at J, with 7 bases between. The CDR3 here is CASSSDYGYTF. The CDR3, as DNA: TGTGCCAGCAGTTCAGATTATGGCTACACCTTC. Looking up the rest from reference TRBV9 and TRBJ1-2 gives the full variable domain: DSGVTQTPKHLITATGQRVTLRCSPRSGDLSVYWYQQSLDQGLQFLIQYYNGEERAKGNILERFSAQQFPDLHSELNLSSLELGDSALYFCASSSDYGYTFGSGTRLTVV.

This clone was recorded only once. The chain links TRBV25-1 to TRBJ2-3; 9 bases align to TRBD1. V was clipped by 5 bases and J by 2 bases; unmatched bases: 2. The germline V gene encodes CDR1 MGHDK and CDR2 SYGVNS. This CDR3 is 14 amino acids long. CDR3 in amino acids: CASSRTGATDTQYF. The CDR3 nucleotides read TGTGCCAGCAGTCGGACAGGGGCCACAGATACGCAGTATTTT.

The chain joins TRBV19 to TRBJ1-5; 9 positions match TRBD1. Trimming at V came to 3 bases and at J to 4 bases, leaving 4 bases not matched to a gene. The CDR3 is made up of 15 amino acids. In germline, CDR1 is LNHDA, CDR2 SQIVND (reference sequence). The CDR3 reads CASSIQDRGNQPQHF. DNA of the CDR3: TGTGCCAGTAGTATCCAGGACAGGGGTAATCAGCCCCAGCATTTT. Full variable domain (outside the CDR3, taken from reference TRBV19 and TRBJ1-5): DGGITQSPKYLFRKEGQNVTLSCEQNLNHDAMYWYRQDPGQGLRLIYYSQIVNDFQKGDIAEGYSVSREKKESFPLTVTSAQKNPTAFYLCASSIQDRGNQPQHFGDGTRLSIL.

The gene calls are TRBV9 and TRBJ2-7; 7 bases are shared with TRBD1. The CDR3 length is 16 residues. Germline V gene data show CDR1 as SGDLS and CDR2 as YYNGEE. The J segment lost 1 base and the V segment lost 0 bases, leaving 7 bases of the junction unmatched. The CDR3 loop reads CASSVARDRPSYEQYF. The DNA of the CDR3 is TGTGCCAGCAGCGTAGCTAGGGACAGACCATCCTACGAGCAGTACTTC.

The chain employs TRBV18 and TRBJ2-1, with 14 nucleotides matching TRBD2. Losses at the gene ends were 5 bases for V and 0 bases for J; bases not matched to a gene: 9. The CDR3 extends over 19 amino acids. Germline V gene sequence: CDR1 KGHSH, CDR2 LQKENI. Here the CDR3 reads CASSERLAGGPSSYNEQFF. The CDR3 region has the DNA TGTGCCAGCTCAGAAAGACTAGCGGGGGGGCCTAGCTCCTACAATGAGCAGTTCTTC.

The rearrangement uses TRBV12-3 or TRBV12-4 and TRBJ1-4, with 7 bases that match TRBD1. The CDR3 loop spans 13 amino acids. J was trimmed by 12 bases and V by 7 bases; bases with no gene match: 11. The CDR3 nucleotides read TGTGCCAGCACTTTCAGGGGGGCGAAGGAACTGTTTTTT. It yields the protein CASTFRGAKELFF.

The chain employs TRBV5-4 and TRBJ1-4; 7 bases align to TRBD1. V was pared by 3 bases and J by 7 bases, with 15 bases of the junction left unmatched. Germline CDR1 reads SGHNT; CDR2 reads YYREEE (reference sequence). The CDR3 is 17 residues long. In DNA form, the CDR3 reads TGTGCCAGCAGCTCCGGCCAGACAGGGTCTTTGGTTGAAAAACTGTTTTTT. It is translated as CASSSGQTGSLVEKLFF.

This clone was counted once. As DNA, the CDR3 is TGTGCCAGCAGCTGGGGACAGGGGGCCTACGAGCAGTACTTC. This encodes CASSWGQGAYEQYF. The chain is built from TRBV3-1 (or the pseudogene TRBV3-2) and TRBJ2-7, with 11 bases identical to TRBD1. CDR1 is LGHDT, CDR2 YNNKEL, per germline (reference sequence). J was trimmed by 2 bases and V by 5 bases; bases with no gene match: 2. The CDR3 has 14 amino acids.

CDR3 bases: TGCAGTGCTAGTAGTCAGGGAAAACCTGAAGCTTTCTTT. It translates to CSASSQGKPEAFF. V and J are TRBV20-1 and TRBJ1-1, with a weak D call TRBD1 (5 bases). This CDR3 has 13 amino acids. Germline V gene lookup returns CDR1 DFQATT and CDR2 SNEGSKA (reference sequence). V was cut by 3 bases and J by 6 bases, with 14 bases left in between.

The chain carries TRBV6-1 and TRBJ1-4; D is ambiguous. V shed 2 bases and J shed 4 bases, with 11 bases lying between them. The CDR3 totals 15 residues. Germline-derived CDR1 and CDR2 are MNHNS and SASEGT. DNA of the CDR3: TGTGCCAGCAGTGAATTATCCAGGCGTAATGAAAAACTGTTTTTT. This sequence encodes CASSELSRRNEKLFF.

V is TRBV4-1 and J is TRBJ1-2, with TRBD1 matching 7 bases. V was pared by 6 bases and J by 13 bases, with 11 bases of the junction left unmatched. CDR3 length: 12 residues. Per germline, CDR1 MGHRA and CDR2 YSYEKL. CDR3: CASRNTGQVITF. CDR3 DNA sequence: TGCGCCAGCAGAAACACCGGACAGGTTATCACCTTC.

J is TRBJ1-6 and V is TRBV6-6, with D uncertain. The CDR3 extends over 13 amino acids. Germline V lookup: CDR1 MNHNY, CDR2 SVGAGI (reference sequence). V shed 7 bases and J shed 5 bases, with 9 bases lying between them. CDR3 residues: CASTRRDNSPLHF. The CDR3 coding sequence is TGTGCCAGCACCCGGCGGGATAATTCACCCCTCCACTTT.

The CDR3 region is CASSYSGVGNTIYF. DNA of the CDR3: TGTGCCAGCAGTTACTCAGGGGTTGGAAACACCATATATTTT. V usage is TRBV6-5 and J usage is TRBJ1-3, with a tentative D call TRBD1 (5 bases). Trimming took 0 bases from V and 3 from J, leaving 6 bases between them. The CDR3 extends over 14 amino acids. Looked up from germline, CDR1 is MNHEY and CDR2 is SVGAGI.

J is TRBJ2-1 and V is TRBV27; 10 bases line up with TRBD1. The CDR3 is 14 amino acids. CDR1 MNHEY and CDR2 SMNVEV come from the germline V gene (reference sequence). Trimming cost V 6 bases and J 7 bases; bases outside gene matches: 6. Here the CDR3 DNA reads TGTGCCAGCAGCCCGGGACAGGGGTTGAATGAGCAGTTCTTC. This translates into CASSPGQGLNEQFF.